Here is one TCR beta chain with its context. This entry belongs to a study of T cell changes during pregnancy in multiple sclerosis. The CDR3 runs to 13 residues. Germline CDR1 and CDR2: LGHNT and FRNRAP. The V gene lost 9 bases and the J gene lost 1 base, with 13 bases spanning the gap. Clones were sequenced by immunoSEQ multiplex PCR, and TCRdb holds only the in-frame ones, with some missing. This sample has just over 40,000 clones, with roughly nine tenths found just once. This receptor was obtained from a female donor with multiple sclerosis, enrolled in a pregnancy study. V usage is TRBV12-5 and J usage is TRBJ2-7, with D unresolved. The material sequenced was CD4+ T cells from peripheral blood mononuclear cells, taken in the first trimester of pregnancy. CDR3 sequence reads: CASHTEKSYEQYF. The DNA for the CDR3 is TGTGCTAGCCATACAGAGAAGTCCTACGAGCAGTACTTC.